This T cell receptor beta chain was identified in a study of cytomegalovirus exposure and HLA in healthy donors. Study outcomes and limitations: The only immune exposure information that was available was CMV serostatus. The investigators catalogued 150 or so TCR beta chains as cytomegalovirus-associated.

There are 14 residues in the CDR3. CDR1 and CDR2 (germline): MNHNS, SASEGT. As for this clone: What it recognizes is unknown.

In the PCR, 60 Vbeta and 13 Jbeta primers were used. The data were produced by immunoSEQ multiplex PCR, yet TCRdb's version contains in-frame clones alone and is incomplete. The data contain about 99,000 clones, around 77% of them singletons. The chain uses TRBV6-1 and TRBJ2-5; 7 bases agree with TRBD2. The J call is uncertain, as TRBJ2-7 better fits the DNA end. The specimen sequenced was PBMCs. The origin of this receptor is a man aged 40-55 years in good health and CMV-seronegative. The CDR3 here is CASRGGVPPYEQYF. CDR3 nucleotides: TGTGCCAGCAGGGGAGGGGTACCCCCCTACGAGCAGTACTTC.